Detailed here is one T cell receptor (beta chain). Antigen unknown. This was a survey-level run. TCRdb keeps only in-frame clones here, not all; method: immunoSEQ multiplex PCR. The sample holds 45,000 to 50,000 clones; 70% to 85% are singletons and the top ten take 0.41%. This specimen belongs to a study of fetal regulatory T cell absence and autoimmunity. Study overall: Without clinical diabetes, IPEX patients showed exocrine pancreas autoimmunity.

Germline lookup yields CDR1 SEHNR and CDR2 FQNEAQ (reference sequence). V lost 4 bases and J lost 1; bases outside the gene matches: 2. The CDR3 is 15 amino acids. Study-level points and caveats: Broadly similar TRB gene family usage was seen in pancreas and cord blood. Pancreas TCRs were oligoclonally enriched versus cord blood, some clones over 85-fold.

The sequence came from a newborn boy with IPEX syndrome. The V gene is TRBV7-9, the J gene TRBJ1-4; TRBD1 aligns across 8 bases. Material: cord blood. CDR3 nucleotide sequence: TGTGCCAGCAGCTCAGGGGGCGGAACTAATGAAAAACTGTTTTTT. It yields the protein CASSSGGGTNEKLFF.